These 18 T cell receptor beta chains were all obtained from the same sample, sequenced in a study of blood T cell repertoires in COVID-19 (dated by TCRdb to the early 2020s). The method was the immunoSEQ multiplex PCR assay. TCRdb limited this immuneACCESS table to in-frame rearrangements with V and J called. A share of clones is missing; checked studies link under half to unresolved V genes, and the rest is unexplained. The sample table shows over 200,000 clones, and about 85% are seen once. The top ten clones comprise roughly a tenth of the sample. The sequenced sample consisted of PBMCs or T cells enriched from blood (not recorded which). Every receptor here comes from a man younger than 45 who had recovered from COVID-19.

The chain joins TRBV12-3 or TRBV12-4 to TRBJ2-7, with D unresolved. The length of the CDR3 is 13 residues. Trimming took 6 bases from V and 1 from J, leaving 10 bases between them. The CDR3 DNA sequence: TGTGCCAGCAGCCTCAGGTTTTCCTACGAGCAGTACTTC. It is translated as CASSLRFSYEQYF.

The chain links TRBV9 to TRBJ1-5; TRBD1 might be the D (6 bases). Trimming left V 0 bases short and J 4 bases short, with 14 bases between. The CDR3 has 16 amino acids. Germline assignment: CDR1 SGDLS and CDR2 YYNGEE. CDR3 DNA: TGTGCCAGCAGCGTAGGAGAAGGGAGGGGGAATCAGCCCCAGCATTTT. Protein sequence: CASSVGEGRGNQPQHF.

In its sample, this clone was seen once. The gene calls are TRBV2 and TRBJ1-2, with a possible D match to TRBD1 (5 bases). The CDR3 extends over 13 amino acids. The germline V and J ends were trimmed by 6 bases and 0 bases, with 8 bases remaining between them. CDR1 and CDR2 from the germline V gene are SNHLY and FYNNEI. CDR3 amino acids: CASRGLTNYGYTF. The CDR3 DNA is TGTGCCAGCAGGGGACTGACTAACTATGGCTACACCTTC.

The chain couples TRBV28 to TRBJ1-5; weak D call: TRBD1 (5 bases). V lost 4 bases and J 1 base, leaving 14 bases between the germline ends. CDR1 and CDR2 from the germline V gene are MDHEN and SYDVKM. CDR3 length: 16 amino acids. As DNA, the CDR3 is TGTGCCAGCAGTTCTCAGGGTCGGGTCAGCAATCAGCCCCAGCATTTT. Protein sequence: CASSSQGRVSNQPQHF.

Here the CDR3 reads CASSSPRSGAGYNEQFF. DNA for the CDR3: TGTGCCAGCAGTTCCCCTAGATCTGGAGCTGGGTACAATGAGCAGTTCTTC. The chain employs TRBV27 and TRBJ2-1; D is unresolved. Germline V gene data show CDR1 as MNHEY and CDR2 as SMNVEV (reference sequence). CDR3 size: 17 residues. Deletions cut 4 bases from V and 4 bases from J, with 20 bases between.

The CDR3 reads CASSSGQVNTEAFF. As DNA, the CDR3 is TGTGCCAGCAGCTCGGGACAGGTGAACACTGAAGCTTTCTTT. V is TRBV7-2 and J is TRBJ1-1; 8 positions match TRBD1. This CDR3 is 14 amino acids long. V lost 4 bases and J lost 0; bases outside the gene matches: 1. Per the germline V gene, CDR1 is SGHTA and CDR2 is FQGNSA.

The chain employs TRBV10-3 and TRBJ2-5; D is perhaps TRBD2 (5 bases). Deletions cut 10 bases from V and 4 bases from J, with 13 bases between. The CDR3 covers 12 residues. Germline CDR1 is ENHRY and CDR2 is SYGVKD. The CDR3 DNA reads TGTGCCACCCGACGGGAAGGAGAGACCCAGTACTTC. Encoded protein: CATRREGETQYF.

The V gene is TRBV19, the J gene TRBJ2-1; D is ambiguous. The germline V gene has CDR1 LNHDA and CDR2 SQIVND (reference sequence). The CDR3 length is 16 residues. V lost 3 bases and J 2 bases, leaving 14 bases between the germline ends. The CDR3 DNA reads TGTGCCAGTAGTATGTCGACTCTAATTACCTACAATGAGCAGTTCTTC. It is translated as CASSMSTLITYNEQFF.

CDR3 DNA sequence: TGTGCCAGCAGTCCACTCAGGGGCACTGAAGCTTTCTTT. It is translated as CASSPLRGTEAFF. The chain couples TRBV27 to TRBJ1-1; D perhaps matches TRBD1 (6 bases). Deletions cut 5 bases from V and 4 bases from J, with 11 bases between. CDR1 and CDR2 from the germline V gene are MNHEY and SMNVEV (reference sequence). This CDR3 contains 13 residues.

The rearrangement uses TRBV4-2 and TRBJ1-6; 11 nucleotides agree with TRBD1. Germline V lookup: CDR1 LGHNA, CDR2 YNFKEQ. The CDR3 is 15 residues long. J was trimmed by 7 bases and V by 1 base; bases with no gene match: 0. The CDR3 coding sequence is TGTGCCAGCAGCCAAGGGGACAGGGGGAATTCACCCCTCCACTTT. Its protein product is CASSQGDRGNSPLHF.

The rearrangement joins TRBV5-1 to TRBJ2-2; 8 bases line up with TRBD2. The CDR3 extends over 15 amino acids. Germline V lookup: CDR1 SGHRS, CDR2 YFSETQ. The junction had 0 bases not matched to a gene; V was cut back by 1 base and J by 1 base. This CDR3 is CASSLSGGNTGELFF. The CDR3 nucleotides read TGCGCCAGCAGCTTGAGCGGGGGGAACACCGGGGAGCTGTTTTTT.

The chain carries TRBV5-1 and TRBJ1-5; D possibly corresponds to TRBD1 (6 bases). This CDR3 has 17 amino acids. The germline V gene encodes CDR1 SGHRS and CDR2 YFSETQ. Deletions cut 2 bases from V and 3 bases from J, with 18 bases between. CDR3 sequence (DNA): TGCGCCAGCAGCTTTCGCCCCAAATCAGGGGACAATCAGCCCCAGCATTTT. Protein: CASSFRPKSGDNQPQHF.

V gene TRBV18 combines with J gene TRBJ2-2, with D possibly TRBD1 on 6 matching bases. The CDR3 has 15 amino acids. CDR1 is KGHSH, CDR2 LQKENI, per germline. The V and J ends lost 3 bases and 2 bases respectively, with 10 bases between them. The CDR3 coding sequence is TGTGCCAGCTCACCTCGGACAGCCAACACCGGGGAGCTGTTTTTT. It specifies CASSPRTANTGELFF.

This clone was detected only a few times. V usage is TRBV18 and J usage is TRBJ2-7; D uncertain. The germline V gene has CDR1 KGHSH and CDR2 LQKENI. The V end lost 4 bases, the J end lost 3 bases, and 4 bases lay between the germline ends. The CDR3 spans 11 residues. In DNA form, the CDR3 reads TGTGCCAGCTCACTCGGCTACGAGCAGTACTTC. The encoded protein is CASSLGYEQYF. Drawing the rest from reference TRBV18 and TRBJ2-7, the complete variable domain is NAGVMQNPRHLVRRRGQEARLRCSPMKGHSHVYWYRQLPEEGLKFMVYLQKENIIDESGMPKERFSAEFPKEGPSILRIQQVVRGDSAAYFCASSLGYEQYFGPGTRLTVT.

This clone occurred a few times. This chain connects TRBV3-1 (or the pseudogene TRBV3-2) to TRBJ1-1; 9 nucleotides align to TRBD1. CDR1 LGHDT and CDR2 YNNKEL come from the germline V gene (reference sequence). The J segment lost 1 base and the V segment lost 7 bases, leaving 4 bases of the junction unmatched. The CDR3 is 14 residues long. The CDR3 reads CASTDRGSNTEAFF. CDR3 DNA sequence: TGTGCCAGCACGGACAGGGGTTCGAACACTGAAGCTTTCTTT.

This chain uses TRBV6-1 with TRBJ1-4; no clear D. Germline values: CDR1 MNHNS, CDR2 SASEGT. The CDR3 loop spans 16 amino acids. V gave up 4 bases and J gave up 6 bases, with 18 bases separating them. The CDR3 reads CASSGILTGSHEKLFF. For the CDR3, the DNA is TGTGCCAGCAGTGGGATTTTAACGGGGTCGCATGAAAAACTGTTTTTT.

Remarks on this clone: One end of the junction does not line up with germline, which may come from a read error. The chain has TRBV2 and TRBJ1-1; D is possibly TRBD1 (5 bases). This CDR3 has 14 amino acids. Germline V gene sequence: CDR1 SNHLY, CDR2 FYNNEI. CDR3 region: CANSPQGGFTEAFF. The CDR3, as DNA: TGTGCCAACAGTCCCCAGGGTGGGTTCACTGAAGCTTTCTTT. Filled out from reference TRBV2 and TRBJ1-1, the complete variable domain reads EPEVTQTPSHQVTQMGQEVILRCVPISNHLYFYWYRQILGQKVEFLVSFYNNEISEKSEIFDDQFSVERPDGSNFTLKIRSTKLEDSAMYFCANSPQGGFTEAFFGQGTRLTVV.

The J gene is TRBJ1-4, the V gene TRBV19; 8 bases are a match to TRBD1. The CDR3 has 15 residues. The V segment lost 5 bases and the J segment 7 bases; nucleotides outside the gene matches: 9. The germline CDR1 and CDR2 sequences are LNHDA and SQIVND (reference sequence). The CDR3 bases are TGTGCCAGTAGTGCTCGACAGGGGATTAGTGAAAAACTGTTTTTT. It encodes CASSARQGISEKLFF. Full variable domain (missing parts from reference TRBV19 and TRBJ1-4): DGGITQSPKYLFRKEGQNVTLSCEQNLNHDAMYWYRQDPGQGLRLIYYSQIVNDFQKGDIAEGYSVSREKKESFPLTVTSAQKNPTAFYLCASSARQGISEKLFFGSGTQLSVL.